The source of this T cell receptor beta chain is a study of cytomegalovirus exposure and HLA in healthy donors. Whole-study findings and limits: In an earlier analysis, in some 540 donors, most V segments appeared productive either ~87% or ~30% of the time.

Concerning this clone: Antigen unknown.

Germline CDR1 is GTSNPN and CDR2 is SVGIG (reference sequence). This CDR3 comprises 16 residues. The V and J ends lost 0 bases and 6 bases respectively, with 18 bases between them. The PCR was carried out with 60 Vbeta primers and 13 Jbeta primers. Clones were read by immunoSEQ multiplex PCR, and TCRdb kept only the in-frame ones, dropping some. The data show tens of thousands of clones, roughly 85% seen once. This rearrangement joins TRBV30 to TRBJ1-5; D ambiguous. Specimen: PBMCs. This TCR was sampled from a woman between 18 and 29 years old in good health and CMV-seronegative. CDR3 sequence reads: CAWSVVGGRRGQPQHF. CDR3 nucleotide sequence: TGTGCCTGGAGTGTAGTTGGAGGGCGGCGGGGTCAGCCCCAGCATTTT.